These 18 T cell receptor beta chains share one sample of origin, sequenced in a study of neoadjuvant nivolumab and ipilimumab in lung cancer. Some clones are missing from TCRdb's copy, which holds only in-frame ones; the method was immunoSEQ multiplex PCR. Of fewer than 35,000 clones in the sample, roughly nine tenths were seen once. Sequenced material: peripheral blood, taken after neoadjuvant nivolumab, alone or with ipilimumab, at or shortly before surgery. The receptors derive from an adult with non-small cell lung cancer.

The CDR3 is CASTLSDRSYEQYF. In DNA, the CDR3 is TGTGCCAGCACCCTATCGGACAGGTCCTACGAGCAGTACTTC. V usage is TRBV11-2 and J usage is TRBJ2-7, with 7 bases identical to TRBD1. The CDR3 has 14 residues. V was clipped by 7 bases and J by 1 base; unmatched bases: 7. Per the germline V gene, CDR1 is SGHAT and CDR2 is FQNNGV.

This sequence joins TRBV5-5 and TRBJ2-3, with TRBD2 matching over 8 bases. V lost 4 bases, J lost 5 bases, and 12 bases stayed unmatched. This CDR3 is 16 amino acids long. CDR1 and CDR2 (germline): SGHKS, YYEKEE (reference sequence). The CDR3 region is CASSPLGRAGVDTQYF. The CDR3 coding sequence is TGTGCCAGCAGCCCCCTCGGGCGAGCGGGAGTAGATACGCAGTATTTT.

The rearrangement links TRBV15 to TRBJ2-5; no firm D call. The ends were cut back, 1 base at V and 2 bases at J, with 5 bases in the middle. This CDR3 has 13 residues. CDR1 is LNHNV, CDR2 YYDKDF, per germline (reference sequence). The CDR3 sequence: CATSRGFQETQYF. Written as DNA, the CDR3 is TGTGCCACCAGCAGAGGTTTTCAAGAGACCCAGTACTTC. Supplemented by reference TRBV15 and TRBJ2-5, the full variable domain reads DAMVIQNPRYQVTQFGKPVTLSCSQTLNHNVMYWYQQKSSQAPKLLFHYYDKDFNNEADTPDNFQSRRPNTSFCFLDIRSPGLGDTAMYLCATSRGFQETQYFGPGTRLLVL.

The chain uses TRBV7-3 and TRBJ2-3; perhaps TRBD1 as D (5 bases). The CDR3 runs to 13 residues. Germline CDR1 and CDR2: SGHTA and FQGTGA. V was clipped by 2 bases and J by 3 bases, with 6 bases between them. This chain's CDR3 is CASSLPGTDTQYF. CDR3 in DNA: TGTGCCAGCAGCTTACCAGGGACAGATACGCAGTATTTT.

In its sample, this clone was seen a few times. The chain employs TRBV29-1 and TRBJ2-1, with 9 bases aligning to TRBD2. With V trimmed by 4 bases and J by 9 bases, 7 bases remained unmatched. Germline loops: CDR1 SQVTM, CDR2 ANQGSEA. The CDR3 consists of 13 residues. CDR3 bases: TGCAGCGTTGGGGGTAGCGGGAGTACTGAGCAGTTCTTC. Protein: CSVGGSGSTEQFF.

The V call is TRBV9, the J call TRBJ2-1; the match to TRBD2 covers 9 bases. Germline-derived CDR1 and CDR2 are SGDLS and YYNGEE. The CDR3 runs to 15 residues. V shed 2 bases, J shed 3 bases, and the junction held 3 bases outside the gene matches. CDR3 bases: TGTGCCAGCAGCGTCGGGACTAGCAACTACAATGAGCAGTTCTTC. This gives the protein CASSVGTSNYNEQFF.

The chain links TRBV5-4 to TRBJ2-2; D unclear. The CDR3 length is 15 residues. The germline CDR1 and CDR2 sequences are SGHNT and YYREEE (reference sequence). V dropped 5 bases and J dropped 5 bases, with 16 bases sitting between them. CDR3 sequence (DNA): TGTGCCAGCAGACCTGGCGATTTGGGAACCGGGGAGCTGTTTTTT. Residues: CASRPGDLGTGELFF.

In its sample, this clone was seen once. V usage is TRBV29-1 and J usage is TRBJ1-1; TRBD1 matches 10 bases. Germline CDR1 SQVTM, CDR2 ANQGSEA. This CDR3 is built from 13 residues. J was trimmed by 7 bases and V by 6 bases; bases with no gene match: 8. The CDR3: CSVGDRGTGEAFF. The DNA for the CDR3 is TGCAGCGTCGGGGACAGGGGTACCGGTGAAGCTTTCTTT.

The V gene is TRBV29-1, the J gene TRBJ2-3, with D possibly matching TRBD1 (5 bases). This CDR3 contains 13 residues. V was clipped by 4 bases and J by 4 bases, with 12 bases between them. Germline V gene data show CDR1 as SQVTM and CDR2 as ANQGSEA. Here the CDR3 reads CSVGQSRADTQYF. The DNA for the CDR3 is TGCAGCGTTGGACAGTCAAGGGCAGATACGCAGTATTTT.

About this clone: At one end, the junction sequence differs from germline, possibly due to a read error. At the DNA level, this CDR3 is encoded by other sequences in the same sample as well. V and J are TRBV5-1 and TRBJ1-1, with TRBD1 as a possible D gene (5 bases). The V gene's germline CDR1 is SGHRS and CDR2 YFSETQ. This CDR3 spans 13 amino acids. CDR3 protein: CASSSGLNTEAFF. The CDR3 DNA follows: TGTGCCAGCAGCTCGGGACTGAACACTGAAGCTTTCTTT.

The chain combines TRBV5-1 with TRBJ2-1; 11 bases fit TRBD2. The CDR3 is 18 amino acids. The trim removed 1 base at V and 5 bases at J, leaving 11 bases unmatched. The germline CDR1 and CDR2 sequences are SGHRS and YFSETQ. The CDR3, as DNA: TGCGCCAGCAGCTTGTTGGGTAGCGGGAGGGCCTTCGACAATGAGCAGTTCTTC. Residues: CASSLLGSGRAFDNEQFF.

This chain links TRBV5-1 with TRBJ2-3, with TRBD2 identical over 9 bases. The CDR3 sequence is 16 residues long. Germline values: CDR1 SGHRS, CDR2 YFSETQ. The ends lost 0 bases at V and 0 bases at J; junction bases unmatched: 2. The CDR3 is CASSLVTSGSTDTQYF. The DNA for the CDR3 is TGCGCCAGCAGCTTGGTTACTAGCGGGAGCACAGATACGCAGTATTTT.

The chain couples TRBV19 to TRBJ2-6, with D tentatively TRBD2 (5 bases). The V end lost 7 bases, the J end lost 1 base, and 11 bases lay between the germline ends. The CDR3 is 15 amino acids. Per the germline V gene, CDR1 is LNHDA and CDR2 is SQIVND (reference sequence). In DNA form, the CDR3 reads TGTGCCAGTAATGCGGGTTCTTCTGGGGCCAACGTCCTGACTTTC. Residues: CASNAGSSGANVLTF.

This chain uses TRBV7-9 with TRBJ1-5; weak D call: TRBD1 (6 bases). The germline CDR1 and CDR2 sequences are SEHNR and FQNEAQ (reference sequence). This CDR3 comprises 13 residues. The germline V and J ends were trimmed by 4 bases and 8 bases, with 12 bases remaining between them. The CDR3 DNA reads as TGTGCCAGCAGCTGGGGGACAATCGAGCCCCAGCATTTT. Translated: CASSWGTIEPQHF.

This clone was detected a few times. This sequence joins TRBV18 and TRBJ2-3; a possible D gene is TRBD2 (6 bases). V lost 4 bases and J lost 2, with 13 bases in between. Germline lookup yields CDR1 KGHSH and CDR2 LQKENI. This CDR3 comprises 15 residues. CDR3 sequence reads: CASSQGGSPTDTQYF. As DNA, the CDR3 is TGTGCCAGCTCACAGGGAGGCTCCCCCACAGATACGCAGTATTTT.

In DNA, the CDR3 is TGCAGCGTTTGTGACAGTCTCAATCAGCCCCAGCATTTT. Protein sequence: CSVCDSLNQPQHF. The V gene is TRBV29-1, the J gene TRBJ1-5; D is perhaps TRBD1 (5 bases). The CDR3 length is 13 residues. V was shortened by 5 bases and J by 3 bases, with 11 bases between the two germline ends. Per the germline V gene, CDR1 is SQVTM and CDR2 is ANQGSEA.

The J gene is TRBJ1-5, the V gene TRBV2, with D perhaps matching TRBD1 (5 bases). In germline, CDR1 is SNHLY, CDR2 FYNNEI. The CDR3 has 13 residues. The ends were cut back, 3 bases at V and 9 bases at J, with 12 bases in the middle. The CDR3 sequence is CASSEGDGRPQHF. Here the CDR3 DNA reads TGTGCCAGCAGTGAGGGGGACGGGAGGCCCCAGCATTTT. The full variable domain, in which reference TRBV2 and TRBJ1-5 provide the parts outside the CDR3, is EPEVTQTPSHQVTQMGQEVILRCVPISNHLYFYWYRQILGQKVEFLVSFYNNEISEKSEIFDDQFSVERPDGSNFTLKIRSTKLEDSAMYFCASSEGDGRPQHFGDGTRLSIL.

The chain carries TRBV10-2 and TRBJ2-5, with D perhaps matching TRBD2 (5 bases). Germline CDR1 and CDR2: WSHSY and SAAADI. With 10 bases removed from V and 0 bases from J, the gap between germline ends came to 12 bases. This CDR3 comprises 13 residues. The CDR3 loop is CATLRRYQETQYF. CDR3 sequence (DNA): TGCGCCACCCTGAGGAGGTACCAAGAGACCCAGTACTTC.